This TCR beta chain is drawn from a study of T cell repertoires in cytomegalovirus infection. The overall study: CMV epitopes in the study were HLA-C-restricted (recently identified) and HLA-B-restricted (well studied). The public TCR beta signatures pointed to both CMV infection and matching HLA type. Study-wide points: The study found HLA-C-restricted CMV-specific TCR beta clonotypes dominating the ex vivo response. Pooled public TCR beta family frequency picked out CMV carriers with the relevant HLA.

TCRdb fed the reads into MiXCR, producing one record per CDR3 protein. Of some 920,000 distinct CDR3 sequences in the sample, roughly 31% were seen once. Remarks on this clonotype: Its antigen is not identified. Mismatch with germline at one junction end may stem from a read error.

Germline V lookup: CDR1 KGHDR, CDR2 SFDVKD. There are 15 residues in the CDR3. The chain combines TRBV24-1 with TRBJ2-1; D is perhaps TRBD1 (6 bases). The sequence came from a human donor in good health (CMV status not recorded). Some clones in this sample may be carry-over from other donors' samples. The source was cultured CD8+ T cells from PBMCs, collected from culture after CMV antigen stimulation. CDR3 DNA: TGTGTCACCAGTGATCCGGAACAGGGCTACAATGAGCAGTTCTTC. Translating it yields CVTSDPEQGYNEQFF.